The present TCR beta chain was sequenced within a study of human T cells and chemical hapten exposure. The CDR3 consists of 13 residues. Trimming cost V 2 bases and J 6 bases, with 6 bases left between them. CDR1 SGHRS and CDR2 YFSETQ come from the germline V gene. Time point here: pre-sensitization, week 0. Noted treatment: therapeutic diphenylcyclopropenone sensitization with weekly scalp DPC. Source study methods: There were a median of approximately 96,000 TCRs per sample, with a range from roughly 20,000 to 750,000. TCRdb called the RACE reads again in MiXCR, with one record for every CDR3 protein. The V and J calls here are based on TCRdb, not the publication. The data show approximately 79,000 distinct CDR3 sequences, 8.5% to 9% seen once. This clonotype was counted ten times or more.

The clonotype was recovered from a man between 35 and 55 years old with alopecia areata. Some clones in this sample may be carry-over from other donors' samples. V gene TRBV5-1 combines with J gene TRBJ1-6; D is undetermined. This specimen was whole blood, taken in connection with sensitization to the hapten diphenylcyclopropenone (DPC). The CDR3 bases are TGCGCCAGCAGCTTCTGGGGTAATTCACCCCTCCACTTT. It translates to CASSFWGNSPLHF.